The 28 T cell receptor beta chains reported below all come from one sample, sequenced in a study of technical replicates of blood from several donors. The table came from immunoSEQ multiplex PCR; TCRdb's copy has only in-frame clones and leaves some out. The profile shows roughly 79,000 clones, around 96% of them singletons. What was sequenced was T cells isolated from PBMCs. The receptors were gathered from a human donor in good health.

The chain carries TRBV15 and TRBJ2-1; 9 nucleotides match TRBD2. J gave up 5 bases and V 5 bases, and 13 bases lay outside the gene matches. The length of the CDR3 is 17 residues. CDR1 is LNHNV, CDR2 YYDKDF, per germline (reference sequence). CDR3 DNA: TGTGCCACCAGCTCGGAGTTATGGGCGGGAGGGGACAATGAGCAGTTCTTC. Translating gives CATSSELWAGGDNEQFF.

This chain links TRBV5-1 with TRBJ2-2; no reliable D call. Germline V gene data show CDR1 as SGHRS and CDR2 as YFSETQ. V was clipped by 6 bases and J by 0 bases, with 3 bases between them. The CDR3 has 12 residues. The CDR3 sequence: CASTSNTGELFF. DNA for the CDR3: TGCGCCAGCACCTCGAACACCGGGGAGCTGTTTTTT.

The CDR3 reads CASSLAQGAGETQYF. CDR3 nucleotide sequence: TGTGCCAGCAGCTTGGCACAGGGGGCAGGGGAGACCCAGTACTTC. The J gene is TRBJ2-5, the V gene TRBV5-6, with 9 bases matching TRBD1. The CDR3 is 15 amino acids. CDR1 and CDR2 (germline): SGHDT, YYEEEE. The trim removed 0 bases at V and 5 bases at J, leaving 5 bases unmatched.

V is TRBV2 and J is TRBJ1-5; 8 nucleotides align to TRBD1. Trimming cost V 7 bases and J 12 bases; bases outside gene matches: 5. The CDR3 loop spans 11 amino acids. Germline V gives CDR1 SNHLY, CDR2 FYNNEI. The CDR3 loop reads CASNGQGLQHF. The CDR3 DNA sequence: TGTGCCAGCAACGGACAGGGTCTCCAGCATTTT.

The V and J genes are TRBV10-1 and TRBJ2-7; 7 bases line up with TRBD1. The germline V gene has CDR1 WNHNN and CDR2 SYGVQD (reference sequence). This CDR3 has 12 residues. V lost 9 bases to trimming and J lost 4 bases; unmatched junction nucleotides: 6. The CDR3 region has the DNA TGCGCCAGAAAGGACAGGACTTACGAGCAGTACTTC. Its translation is CARKDRTYEQYF.

The CDR3 coding sequence is TGTGCTAGTGGATCGAGCACAGAGACCCAGTACTTC. It yields the protein CASGSSTETQYF. J is TRBJ2-5 and V is TRBV12-5; D not resolved. The V and J ends lost 6 bases and 4 bases respectively, with 9 bases between them. This CDR3 comprises 12 residues. The germline CDR1 and CDR2 sequences are LGHNT and FRNRAP.

The chain combines TRBV19 with TRBJ1-1, with a tentative D call TRBD1 (6 bases). Germline V gene lookup returns CDR1 LNHDA and CDR2 SQIVND (reference sequence). Trimming pared 5 bases from V and 5 bases from J, leaving 15 bases between. The CDR3 covers 14 residues. The CDR3 coding sequence is TGTGCCAGTAGTGGACGGGGGGCGAGGACTGAAGCTTTCTTT. Translation: CASSGRGARTEAFF.

The chain recombines TRBV18 with TRBJ2-6; D possibly corresponds to TRBD2 (5 bases). The V gene lost 5 bases and the J gene lost 4 bases, with 12 bases spanning the gap. The CDR3 spans 15 residues. CDR1 and CDR2 from the germline V gene are KGHSH and LQKENI. For the CDR3, the DNA is TGTGCCAGCTCATACGAGGGTTCCGGGGCCAACGTCCTGACTTTC. This gives the protein CASSYEGSGANVLTF.

V and J are TRBV5-6 and TRBJ2-3; 8 nucleotides match TRBD1. CDR1 is SGHDT and CDR2 is YYEEEE in the germline V gene. This CDR3 spans 16 amino acids. Trimming at V came to 3 bases and at J to 4 bases, leaving 10 bases not matched to a gene. The CDR3 region is CASSYMTGVVADTQYF. In nucleotides, the CDR3 is TGTGCCAGCAGCTACATGACAGGGGTGGTGGCAGATACGCAGTATTTT.

This clone came up once. The genes are TRBV7-9 and TRBJ1-5, with TRBD1 matching over 8 bases. CDR3 length: 16 amino acids. V shed 5 bases, J shed 5 bases, and the junction held 11 bases outside the gene matches. Germline V CDR1 and CDR2: SEHNR, FQNEAQ (reference sequence). DNA of the CDR3: TGTGCCAGCAGCCTTCAACCCCCAGGGGGCTATCAGCCCCAGCATTTT. Its translation: CASSLQPPGGYQPQHF.

The chain couples TRBV7-6 to TRBJ1-6; tentative D call: TRBD1 (5 bases). Trimming removed 1 base at V and 6 bases at J, with 10 bases between. Germline values: CDR1 SGHVS, CDR2 FNYEAQ. The length of the CDR3 is 15 residues. The CDR3 spells CASSLDIQGNSPLHF. The CDR3 DNA reads as TGTGCCAGCAGCTTAGACATCCAGGGTAATTCACCCCTCCACTTT.

This sequence joins TRBV18 and TRBJ2-3, with 11 nucleotides matching TRBD2. Trimming took 6 bases from V and 4 from J; bases not matched to a gene: 6. The CDR3 runs 15 residues. The germline CDR1 and CDR2 sequences are KGHSH and LQKENI. In DNA, the CDR3 is TGTGCCAGCTCTCTTGGACTAGCGGGCCCAGATACGCAGTATTTT. This sequence encodes CASSLGLAGPDTQYF. Complete variable domain (other parts from reference TRBV18 and TRBJ2-3): NAGVMQNPRHLVRRRGQEARLRCSPMKGHSHVYWYRQLPEEGLKFMVYLQKENIIDESGMPKERFSAEFPKEGPSILRIQQVVRGDSAAYFCASSLGLAGPDTQYFGPGTRLTVL.

The genes are TRBV5-4 and TRBJ1-1; D gene unclear. The germline V and J ends were trimmed by 4 bases and 0 bases, with 10 bases remaining between them. The CDR3 length is 14 residues. Germline loops: CDR1 SGHNT, CDR2 YYREEE (reference sequence). CDR3 in DNA: TGTGCCAGCAGCCGAGAACCCATGAACACTGAAGCTTTCTTT. Translated, it gives CASSREPMNTEAFF.

V usage is TRBV7-2 and J usage is TRBJ1-3; D is undetermined. This CDR3 region has 14 residues. Germline V gene data show CDR1 as SGHTA and CDR2 as FQGNSA. With 2 bases removed from V and 4 bases from J, the gap between germline ends came to 9 bases. The CDR3 nucleotides read TGTGCCAGCAGCTTACCGGGGTCCGGAAACACCATATATTTT. Translating gives CASSLPGSGNTIYF.

The chain joins TRBV20-1 to TRBJ1-1; D unclear. The V end was cut by 3 bases, the J end by 4 bases, with 6 bases between. The CDR3 is 11 amino acids. The germline V gene has CDR1 DFQATT and CDR2 SNEGSKA (reference sequence). In DNA, the CDR3 is TGCAGTGCTAGGTTGGCCACTGAAGCTTTCTTT. Translated, it gives CSARLATEAFF.

The chain links TRBV4-1 to TRBJ1-4, with 8 nucleotides matching TRBD1. J lost 5 bases, V lost 5 bases, and 4 bases had no gene match. Germline assignment: CDR1 MGHRA and CDR2 YSYEKL. This CDR3 is 14 amino acids long. In DNA, the CDR3 is TGCGCCAGCAGCTTGGGACAGGCCAATGAAAAACTGTTTTTT. Its translation is CASSLGQANEKLFF.

The chain employs TRBV2 and TRBJ2-4, with 12 bases matching TRBD2. CDR3 length equals 16 residues. J lost 8 bases, V lost 6 bases, and 11 bases had no gene match. Germline CDR1 is SNHLY and CDR2 is FYNNEI. Written as DNA, the CDR3 is TGTGCCAGCAGCCTTAGACTAGCGGGAGTGGGGGACATTCAGTACTTC. As protein: CASSLRLAGVGDIQYF.

Here the CDR3 DNA reads TGTGCCAGCAGTGAAGTATCGGCGGGTAACTATGGCTACACCTTC. Its translation: CASSEVSAGNYGYTF. V gene TRBV2 combines with J gene TRBJ1-2; no firm D call. The CDR3 extends over 15 amino acids. Trimming left V 1 base short and J 1 base short, with 10 bases between. Germline lookup yields CDR1 SNHLY and CDR2 FYNNEI.

V gene TRBV10-3 combines with J gene TRBJ1-1; a possible D gene is TRBD1 (5 bases). Germline V gives CDR1 ENHRY, CDR2 SYGVKD. This CDR3 contains 15 residues. Trimming pared 7 bases from V and 4 bases from J, leaving 19 bases between. CDR3 in amino acids: CAIKAQGAGRTEAFF. In nucleotides, the CDR3 is TGTGCCATCAAAGCCCAGGGCGCCGGTCGCACTGAAGCTTTCTTT.

The genes are TRBV28 and TRBJ2-6; possible D gene TRBD2, 5 bases. Trimming took off 8 bases at V and 0 bases at J, with 20 bases between the two ends. Germline values: CDR1 MDHEN, CDR2 SYDVKM. This CDR3 has 18 residues. The CDR3 nucleotides read TGTGCCAGCGGGGAGATTCTAACTCGTTTCTCTGGGGCCAACGTCCTGACTTTC. Amino acids: CASGEILTRFSGANVLTF.

V is TRBV10-3 and J is TRBJ2-2; D might be TRBD2 (6 bases). The CDR3 sequence is 17 residues long. Trimming took off 8 bases at V and 5 bases at J, with 24 bases between the two ends. The V gene's germline CDR1 is ENHRY and CDR2 SYGVKD. CDR3 residues: CAIGDFEGAGGTGELFF. The CDR3 DNA sequence: TGTGCCATCGGGGACTTCGAGGGCGCTGGAGGGACCGGGGAGCTGTTTTTT.

The rearrangement joins TRBV11-2 to TRBJ2-7, with unresolved D. The germline V gene has CDR1 SGHAT and CDR2 FQNNGV. This CDR3 spans 14 amino acids. The V and J ends lost 10 bases and 2 bases respectively, with 18 bases between them. The CDR3 protein is CATRSGFSTYEQYF. CDR3 DNA sequence: TGTGCCACCCGATCGGGTTTTTCCACCTACGAGCAGTACTTC.

This chain links TRBV30 with TRBJ1-3, with D tentatively TRBD1 (5 bases). CDR3 length equals 14 residues. Trimming shortened V by 0 bases and J by 0 bases, and 6 bases separated the two germline ends. Per germline, CDR1 GTSNPN and CDR2 SVGIG (reference sequence). The CDR3 spells CAWSVGVSGNTIYF. As DNA, the CDR3 is TGTGCCTGGAGTGTAGGGGTCTCTGGAAACACCATATATTTT.

This chain links TRBV10-3 with TRBJ2-5; 7 bases line up with TRBD1. Per germline, CDR1 ENHRY and CDR2 SYGVKD. With 2 bases clipped from V and 2 bases from J, the junction kept 8 bases outside the gene matches. The CDR3 has 16 residues. CDR3 protein: CAISEPSRQGQETQYF. The DNA for the CDR3 is TGTGCCATCAGTGAGCCCTCTAGACAGGGTCAAGAGACCCAGTACTTC.

Note on this clone: Germline is not matched at one junction end, which may reflect a read error. V and J are TRBV27 and TRBJ1-2, with 8 bases lining up with TRBD1. This CDR3 region has 17 residues. Germline CDR1 MNHEY, CDR2 SMNVEV (reference sequence). As DNA, the CDR3 is TGTGCCAGCAGTCAATTTGGACAGGGATTAACTAACGATGGCTACACCTTC. Protein sequence: CASSQFGQGLTNDGYTF.

The rearrangement links TRBV4-3 to TRBJ2-7; tentative D call: TRBD2 (6 bases). CDR3 length: 15 residues. The V gene lost 0 bases and the J gene lost 2 bases, with 11 bases spanning the gap. The germline CDR1 and CDR2 sequences are LGHNA and YSLEER. As DNA, the CDR3 is TGCGCCAGCAGCCAAGATGGTGGGACTGCCTACGAGCAGTACTTC. The encoded protein is CASSQDGGTAYEQYF.

J is TRBJ2-7 and V is TRBV10-1, with D possibly TRBD2 on 6 matching bases. V was trimmed by 6 bases and J by 2 bases, leaving 14 bases between them. CDR1 is WNHNN and CDR2 is SYGVQD in the germline V gene (reference sequence). This CDR3 spans 14 amino acids. DNA of the CDR3: TGCGCCAGCAGCTCTTCCCGGGGGACCTACGAGCAGTACTTC. Translating it yields CASSSSRGTYEQYF.

This chain uses TRBV18 with TRBJ1-5; D perhaps matches TRBD1 (6 bases). Trimming removed 3 bases at V and 10 bases at J, with 16 bases between. This CDR3 region has 14 residues. The germline gives CDR1 KGHSH, CDR2 LQKENI. In DNA, the CDR3 is TGTGCCAGCTCACCGAGACAGGAGTGGTCCCCCCAGCATTTT. Protein product: CASSPRQEWSPQHF.